This TCR beta chain was sequenced in a study of tumor-infiltrating lymphocytes in primary liver carcinoma. The germline gives CDR1 MDHEN, CDR2 SYDVKM. The CDR3 runs to 16 residues. Unsorted bulk tissue of about 19-31 mg yielded co-extracted RNA and DNA. Priming with a constant-region primer yielded TCR beta cDNA from 400 to 550 ng total RNA. Libraries for TCR beta were built through three nested multiplex PCR rounds, which together made up a slightly modified ARM-PCR procedure. TRBV1-TRBV30 forward and Cbeta reverse primers drove the first two roughly 11-cycle rounds. TCRdb fed the multiplex PCR reads into MiXCR, producing one record per CDR3 protein. The sample holds approximately 100,000 distinct CDR3 sequences, under 70% seen once. Concerning this clonotype: The junction does not match germline at one end; this may be a read error.

This rearrangement joins TRBV28 to TRBJ1-5; D perhaps matches TRBD1 (6 bases). The source of this sequence is a woman aged 55 to 70 with primary liver carcinoma and hepatitis B virus infection. Sequencing was carried out using liver tumor tissue from sampling region 2. The subset: tumor region T2, inferior pole. The CDR3 DNA reads TGTGCCACCGTCAAGGTTGGGCAGGGGCGGAATCAGCCCAAGCATTTT. Its translation is CATVKVGQGRNQPKHF.